This TCR beta chain was sequenced in a study of identical twins. The germline V and J ends were trimmed by 4 bases and 10 bases, with 11 bases remaining between them. This CDR3 spans 11 amino acids. Germline V gene sequence: CDR1 SGHDT, CDR2 YYEEEE. This clonotype was recorded many times. Each CDR3 protein is one row after TCRdb ran MiXCR on the 5' RACE reads. The sample shows 200,000 to 250,000 distinct CDR3 sequences, over 5% of them seen only once. These data were also reused for a study on T cells expressing NK-cell markers.

The origin of this receptor is a woman in her late teens or twenties in good health. The genes are TRBV5-6 and TRBJ1-2, with D perhaps matching TRBD1 (5 bases). What was sequenced was CD8+ T cells sorted from blood. The CDR3 DNA reads as TGTGCCAGCAGCCTAGGGGTGTTCTACACCTTC. It codes for CASSLGVFYTF. The full variable domain, rest sourced from reference TRBV5-6 and TRBJ1-2, is DAGVTQSPTHLIKTRGQQVTLRCSPKSGHDTVSWYQQALGQGPQFIFQYYEEEERQRGNFPDRFSGHQFPNYSSELNVNALLLGDSALYLCASSLGVFYTFGSGTRLTVV.